Listed here are 2 T cell receptor beta chains from one sample, sequenced in a study of beta chain features in type 1 diabetes. Sequenced material consisted of expressed TCRB transcripts (all of the isolated RNA was reverse transcribed). Sequencing was performed with immunoSEQ multiplex PCR; in TCRdb, only in-frame clones are kept and a portion is missing. The data show under 900,000 clones, roughly 16% seen once. Input material: naive CD4+ T cells from blood. The receptors were sampled from a woman aged 18-29 years in good health.

V and J are TRBV21-1 and TRBJ2-1; the listed D gene, TRBD2, was not tested against the DNA. TRBV21-1 is classified as a pseudogene. The CDR3 runs 18 residues. In nucleotides, the CDR3 is TGTGCCAGCTTAGCGGGAGGGAGGGACCCAAACCAAGACAATGAGCAGTTCTTC. It translates to CASLAGGRDPNQDNEQFF.

The chain couples TRBV5-4 to TRBJ2-3; no clear D. Per germline, CDR1 SGHNT and CDR2 YYREEE (reference sequence). V lost 0 bases and J lost 2, with 7 bases in between. CDR3 length: 14 amino acids. The CDR3 DNA reads TGTGCCAGCAGCTTGGGGCGGAACACAGATACGCAGTATTTT. The encoded protein is CASSLGRNTDTQYF.